The TCR beta chain under discussion was sequenced for a study of cytomegalovirus exposure and HLA in healthy donors. Whole-study results and caveats: An analysis done earlier found most TCR beta V segments productive about 90% or about 30% of the time. TCR beta chain V- and J-gene trimming was linked, in a later analysis, to a missense variant in DCLRE1C. It was reported in a later analysis that an Asian-associated ancestry cluster showed fewer N-insertions than the 666-donor mean.

On this clone: Its antigen is unknown.

PCR used 60 Vbeta primers and 13 Jbeta primers. Method: immunoSEQ multiplex PCR; TCRdb's copy keeps in-frame clones and lacks some. The sample shows under 170,000 clones, 79% of them seen only once. This sequence originates from a human donor in good health. The sequenced material came from PBMCs.

The CDR3 protein is CASRWTGGSEQYF. In DNA, the CDR3 is TGTGCCAGCAGGTGGACAGGGGGCTCCGAGCAGTACTTC. This chain uses TRBV11-2 with TRBJ2-7; 11 bases fit TRBD1. Trimming took 6 bases from V and 6 from J; bases not matched to a gene: 4. Germline V lookup: CDR1 SGHAT, CDR2 FQNNGV. This CDR3 is 13 amino acids long.